A single sample gave rise to the 25 T cell receptor beta chains below, sequenced in a study of CD8+ T cells in alopecia areata (dated by TCRdb to between 2018 and 2020). Library preparation used the immunoSEQ multiplex PCR assay. For TCR sequencing, RNA was extracted from every sample and reverse transcribed into cDNA to serve as template. Here the immuneACCESS table is served through TCRdb, limited to in-frame sequences with V and J called. Missing clones are a known gap in these copies; in checked studies unresolved V genes cover under half, and the rest lacks a known reason. Here the sample has more than 95,000 clones; more than 30% occur a single time. The ten top clones hold about 3.1% of the sample. Sequencing was done on a sample of CD4+ T cells sorted from blood. The receptors derive from a human donor with alopecia areata.

V and J are TRBV29-1 and TRBJ2-2, with D possibly matching TRBD2 (5 bases). CDR3 length equals 14 residues. Deletions cut 6 bases from V and 3 bases from J, with 14 bases between. Germline CDR1 reads SQVTM; CDR2 reads ANQGSEA. The CDR3 loop is CSVGILPDTGELFF. Here the CDR3 DNA reads TGCAGCGTCGGGATCCTACCCGACACCGGGGAGCTGTTTTTT.

The CDR3 loop is CSAPGAGSKAFF. CDR3 sequence (DNA): TGCAGCGCCCCGGGAGCCGGAAGTAAAGCTTTCTTT. The genes are TRBV29-1 and TRBJ1-1; D gene unclear. Looked up from germline, CDR1 is SQVTM and CDR2 is ANQGSEA. The CDR3 has 12 amino acids. V gave up 7 bases and J gave up 9 bases, with 18 bases separating them.

J is TRBJ2-1 and V is TRBV30, with unresolved D. V lost 6 bases and J 0 bases, leaving 6 bases between the germline ends. This CDR3 spans 12 amino acids. Germline V gene sequence: CDR1 GTSNPN, CDR2 SVGIG (reference sequence). The CDR3, as DNA: TGTGCCTGCAGAAGCTCCTACAATGAGCAGTTCTTC. Protein product: CACRSSYNEQFF.

This clone occurred a few times. The V and J genes are TRBV28 and TRBJ1-4, with D possibly being TRBD1 (5 bases). V lost 5 bases and J 8 bases, leaving 18 bases between the germline ends. The CDR3 length is 15 residues. Germline values: CDR1 MDHEN, CDR2 SYDVKM. The CDR3 protein is CASSQPDGGREKLFF. In DNA, the CDR3 is TGTGCCAGCAGTCAACCTGACGGGGGAAGGGAAAAACTGTTTTTT.

The CDR3 reads CASSLKSQETQYF. The DNA of the CDR3 is TGCGCCAGCAGCTTAAAGAGTCAAGAGACCCAGTACTTC. The V and J genes are TRBV5-1 and TRBJ2-5; D is ambiguous. Germline V gives CDR1 SGHRS, CDR2 YFSETQ. The V end lost 2 bases, the J end lost 2 bases, and 7 bases lay between the germline ends. The CDR3 sequence is 13 residues long.

This clone has only a few counts. The V and J genes are TRBV29-1 and TRBJ2-3; D gene ambiguous. Germline-derived CDR1 and CDR2 are SQVTM and ANQGSEA. V was trimmed by 6 bases and J by 4 bases, leaving 17 bases between them. The CDR3 spans 14 residues. CDR3: CSVLVDGHPDTQYF. DNA of the CDR3: TGCAGCGTCCTGGTTGACGGGCACCCAGATACGCAGTATTTT.

The V gene is TRBV7-3, the J gene TRBJ2-7; D gene ambiguous. Germline CDR1 and CDR2: SGHTA and FQGTGA. The CDR3 sequence is 15 residues long. V was pared by 0 bases and J by 3 bases, with 12 bases between. CDR3 protein: CASSLTFGDDYEQYF. The CDR3 coding sequence is TGTGCCAGCAGCTTAACCTTCGGCGATGACTACGAGCAGTACTTC. The variable domain in full, with the rest retrieved from reference TRBV7-3 and TRBJ2-7, is GAGVSQTPSNKVTEKGKYVELRCDPISGHTALYWYRQSLGQGPEFLIYFQGTGAADDSGLPNDRFFAVRPEGSVSTLKIQRTERGDSAVYLCASSLTFGDDYEQYFGPGTRLTVT.

By share, this clone ranks as medium-sized (0.01 to 0.1%). The chain has TRBV29-1 and TRBJ1-2; D unresolved. Per germline, CDR1 SQVTM and CDR2 ANQGSEA. V dropped 0 bases and J dropped 4 bases, with 9 bases sitting between them. This CDR3 spans 13 amino acids. The CDR3 sequence: CSVEEQTLYGYTF. In DNA, the CDR3 is TGCAGCGTTGAAGAGCAGACCCTCTATGGCTACACCTTC.

This clone was detected ten times or more. The rearrangement joins TRBV29-1 to TRBJ2-7; D is possibly TRBD2 (7 bases). The CDR3 consists of 14 residues. Trimming shortened V by 4 bases and J by 2 bases, and 15 bases separated the two germline ends. CDR1 is SQVTM, CDR2 ANQGSEA, per germline. This CDR3 reads CSVVVAGGPYEQYF. CDR3 DNA sequence: TGCAGCGTTGTGGTAGCCGGGGGGCCCTACGAGCAGTACTTC.

The chain is built from TRBV27 and TRBJ2-7; D uncertain. Germline assignment: CDR1 MNHEY and CDR2 SMNVEV (reference sequence). This CDR3 region has 14 residues. Between the trimmed V and J ends, which lost 8 bases and 2 bases, there was a span of 16 bases. CDR3 sequence (DNA): TGTGCCAGCGATATCGGCAGTTGGGCCTACGAGCAGTACTTC. It encodes CASDIGSWAYEQYF.

This chain uses TRBV29-1 with TRBJ1-1, with 7 positions matching TRBD1. The CDR3 is made up of 15 amino acids. Germline V lookup: CDR1 SQVTM, CDR2 ANQGSEA. V lost 4 bases, J lost 2 bases, and 10 bases stayed unmatched. CDR3 in DNA: TGCAGCGTTGGGGGTCCGGGACAGCCTAACACTGAAGCTTTCTTT. This encodes CSVGGPGQPNTEAFF.

The V gene is TRBV5-1, the J gene TRBJ2-5; 9 bases are a match to TRBD2. With V trimmed by 0 bases and J by 4 bases, 7 bases remained unmatched. The CDR3 has 16 amino acids. Germline lookup yields CDR1 SGHRS and CDR2 YFSETQ. For the CDR3, the DNA is TGCGCCAGCAGCTTGGTTTTAGCGGGGGTAGCAGAGACCCAGTACTTC. Its protein is CASSLVLAGVAETQYF. The full variable domain, its missing parts supplied by reference TRBV5-1 and TRBJ2-5, is KAGVTQTPRYLIKTRGQQVTLSCSPISGHRSVSWYQQTPGQGLQFLFEYFSETQRNKGNFPGRFSGRQFSNSRSEMNVSTLELGDSALYLCASSLVLAGVAETQYFGPGTRLLVL.

This clone was seen more than once but under ten times. Additional DNA sequences in this sample encode the identical CDR3. The chain carries TRBV20-1 and TRBJ2-7; D might be TRBD1 (5 bases). Germline V gives CDR1 DFQATT, CDR2 SNEGSKA (reference sequence). The CDR3 runs 11 residues. Trimming left V 6 bases short and J 2 bases short, with 8 bases between. In DNA, the CDR3 is TGCAGTGCAGGGGTGGCCTACGAGCAGTACTTC. This translates into CSAGVAYEQYF.

This clone came up a few times. The chain is built from TRBV28 and TRBJ2-1; D perhaps matches TRBD1 (5 bases). Trimming took off 5 bases at V and 4 bases at J, with 12 bases between the two ends. Germline V lookup: CDR1 MDHEN, CDR2 SYDVKM. The CDR3 loop spans 14 amino acids. The CDR3 DNA sequence: TGTGCCAGCAGTGGGGCTCCTGAATACAATGAGCAGTTCTTC. This sequence encodes CASSGAPEYNEQFF.

V gene TRBV28 combines with J gene TRBJ2-1; D remains ambiguous. Between the trimmed V and J ends, which lost 6 bases and 6 bases, there was a span of 9 bases. CDR3 length: 12 amino acids. Germline V gene lookup returns CDR1 MDHEN and CDR2 SYDVKM. CDR3 region: CASSLRANEQFF. CDR3 nucleotide sequence: TGTGCCAGCAGCCTCCGGGCCAATGAGCAGTTCTTC.

The rearrangement joins TRBV5-1 to TRBJ2-2, with TRBD2 matching over 13 bases. Trimming took 3 bases from V and 5 from J; bases not matched to a gene: 7. CDR1 and CDR2 from the germline V gene are SGHRS and YFSETQ. The CDR3 sequence is 17 residues long. For the CDR3, the DNA is TGCGCCAGCAGCTCCGGACTAGCGGGAGCGGGGACCGGGGAGCTGTTTTTT. This gives the protein CASSSGLAGAGTGELFF. Supplemented by reference TRBV5-1 and TRBJ2-2, the full variable domain reads KAGVTQTPRYLIKTRGQQVTLSCSPISGHRSVSWYQQTPGQGLQFLFEYFSETQRNKGNFPGRFSGRQFSNSRSEMNVSTLELGDSALYLCASSSGLAGAGTGELFFGEGSRLTVL.

The chain is built from TRBV5-1 and TRBJ1-2, with 9 bases lining up with TRBD1. The V segment lost 4 bases and the J segment 12 bases; nucleotides outside the gene matches: 4. CDR1 SGHRS and CDR2 YFSETQ come from the germline V gene. The CDR3 contains 11 residues. The CDR3 DNA sequence: TGCGCCAGCAGCCCCGGGACAGGGCACACCTTC. Protein sequence: CASSPGTGHTF.

This chain uses TRBV16 with TRBJ2-1, with TRBD1 identical over 7 bases. The junction had 3 bases not matched to a gene; V was cut back by 2 bases and J by 5 bases. This CDR3 comprises 14 residues. The germline gives CDR1 KGHSY, CDR2 FQNENV. The CDR3, as DNA: TGTGCCAGCAGCCAAGGACAGGTGAACAATGAGCAGTTCTTC. Its protein is CASSQGQVNNEQFF.

The chain has TRBV27 and TRBJ1-2; D is uncertain. Trimming stripped 4 bases from V and 8 bases from J, with 14 bases between. This CDR3 is built from 13 residues. The germline V gene has CDR1 MNHEY and CDR2 SMNVEV (reference sequence). The CDR3 DNA sequence: TGTGCCAGCAGTTCCCCCCCATTGGGCGGCTACACCTTC. The encoded protein is CASSSPPLGGYTF.

The sample holds one count of this clone. V usage is TRBV11-2 and J usage is TRBJ2-5; 7 bases map to TRBD1. CDR1 SGHAT and CDR2 FQNNGV come from the germline V gene. The ends lost 0 bases at V and 1 base at J; junction bases unmatched: 5. This CDR3 has 16 amino acids. This CDR3 reads CASSLDHSGGQETQYF. The CDR3 bases are TGTGCCAGCAGCTTAGATCACTCAGGGGGCCAAGAGACCCAGTACTTC.

CDR3 DNA sequence: TGCAGCGTTGTGGGGGGACCCATGAACACTGAAGCTTTCTTT. Translation: CSVVGGPMNTEAFF. The J gene is TRBJ1-1, the V gene TRBV29-1, with a tentative D call TRBD1 (5 bases). This CDR3 comprises 14 residues. Between the trimmed V and J ends, which lost 4 bases and 0 bases, there was a span of 12 bases. Germline V gene lookup returns CDR1 SQVTM and CDR2 ANQGSEA. Based on the CDR3 plus reference TRBV29-1 and TRBJ1-1, the full variable domain is SAVISQKPSRDICQRGTSLTIQCQVDSQVTMMFWYRQQPGQSLTLIATANQGSEATYESGFVIDKFPISRPNLTFSTLTVSNMSPEDSSIYLCSVVGGPMNTEAFFGQGTRLTVV.

The chain recombines TRBV5-6 with TRBJ2-7, with 9 bases lining up with TRBD1. The CDR3 has 15 residues. The V gene end was trimmed by 2 bases and the J gene end by 5 bases; junction bases not matched to a gene: 8. Germline assignment: CDR1 SGHDT and CDR2 YYEEEE. The CDR3 protein is CASSFRGTGRNEQYF. The CDR3 bases are TGTGCCAGCAGCTTTCGGGGGACAGGGCGCAACGAGCAGTACTTC.

This chain uses TRBV29-1 with TRBJ2-3; 7 positions agree with TRBD2. With 7 bases clipped from V and 0 bases from J, the junction kept 7 bases outside the gene matches. In germline, CDR1 is SQVTM, CDR2 ANQGSEA. The CDR3 spans 14 residues. The CDR3 bases are TGCAGCGCCGAAGGGACTACTAGCACAGATACGCAGTATTTT. It translates to CSAEGTTSTDTQYF.

This clone was recorded a few times. The chain recombines TRBV20-1 with TRBJ2-7; D is possibly TRBD2 (6 bases). Germline CDR1 DFQATT, CDR2 SNEGSKA (reference sequence). The CDR3 totals 11 residues. Trimming cost V 3 bases and J 6 bases, with 9 bases left between them. The CDR3 coding sequence is TGCAGTGCTAGCGCGGGGTCCGAGCAGTACTTC. This translates into CSASAGSEQYF.

The chain is built from TRBV20-1 and TRBJ2-7, with D hard to call. Germline assignment: CDR1 DFQATT and CDR2 SNEGSKA (reference sequence). The V end was cut by 3 bases, the J end by 6 bases, with 9 bases between. This CDR3 region has 11 residues. CDR3 DNA: TGCAGTGCTAGCGAGGCGCGCGAGCAGTACTTC. Translating it yields CSASEAREQYF.